A single sample gave rise to the 23 T cell receptor beta chains below, sequenced in a study of OX40 agonist ivuxolimab in advanced cancers. The data were produced by immunoSEQ multiplex PCR, yet TCRdb's version contains in-frame clones alone and is incomplete. This table has about 20,000 clones, about four fifths appearing once. The material sequenced was CD4+ or CD8+ T cells sorted from blood, taken in a trial of the OX40 agonist ivuxolimab. These receptor sequences come from an adult with an advanced solid tumor such as melanoma, head and neck, liver or kidney cancer.

In the case of this clone: One base away lies a much larger clone, so this may be a sequencing read error. The chain links TRBV19 to TRBJ1-5, with D perhaps matching TRBD1 (6 bases). This CDR3 is built from 15 residues. Germline assignment: CDR1 LNHDA and CDR2 SQIVND (reference sequence). CDR3 sequence (DNA): TGTGCCAGTAGTGCAGGACAGCATAGCAATCAGTCCCAGCATTTT. It codes for CASSAGQHSNQSQHF.

The chain employs TRBV29-1 and TRBJ2-1; 12 positions match TRBD2. Germline loops: CDR1 SQVTM, CDR2 ANQGSEA. With 4 bases clipped from V and 8 bases from J, the junction kept 6 bases outside the gene matches. This CDR3 spans 14 amino acids. The CDR3 spells CSVVYLAGGDEQFF. CDR3 DNA sequence: TGCAGCGTTGTGTACCTAGCGGGAGGGGATGAGCAGTTCTTC.

This sequence joins TRBV28 and TRBJ1-5; no clear D. Germline CDR1 and CDR2: MDHEN and SYDVKM. The CDR3 spans 16 residues. Trimming took off 5 bases at V and 0 bases at J, with 14 bases between the two ends. Written as DNA, the CDR3 is TGTGCCAGCAGTCTAAAACCATGGGATAGCAATCAGCCCCAGCATTTT. It translates to CASSLKPWDSNQPQHF.

The chain joins TRBV14 to TRBJ2-7; unclear D gene. Deletions cut 4 bases from V and 5 bases from J, with 12 bases between. The length of the CDR3 is 13 residues. CDR1 and CDR2 from the germline V gene are SGHDN and FVKESK. The CDR3 coding sequence is TGTGCCAGCAGCCCAAAGGACGGCGACGAGCAGTACTTC. Protein product: CASSPKDGDEQYF.

This clone was observed a few times. This chain links TRBV10-3 with TRBJ1-2; TRBD1 is a possible D gene (5 bases). CDR3 size: 15 residues. The germline CDR1 and CDR2 sequences are ENHRY and SYGVKD. The V and J ends lost 0 bases and 5 bases respectively, with 13 bases between them. Here the CDR3 DNA reads TGTGCCATCAGTGAGTCTGGCCAGGGAGGGTATGGCTACACCTTC. Translation: CAISESGQGGYGYTF.

The chain is built from TRBV18 and TRBJ2-5; TRBD2 matches at 8 bases. There are 14 residues in the CDR3. The germline V gene has CDR1 KGHSH and CDR2 LQKENI. With V trimmed by 0 bases and J by 4 bases, 1 base remained unmatched. The CDR3 DNA reads TGTGCCAGCTCACCACCCGCGGGAGGAGAGACCCAGTACTTC. It encodes CASSPPAGGETQYF.

The chain joins TRBV2 to TRBJ1-5, with D possibly TRBD1 on 5 matching bases. Germline V CDR1 and CDR2: SNHLY, FYNNEI. CDR3 size: 18 residues. With 0 bases removed from V and 0 bases from J, the gap between germline ends came to 15 bases. CDR3 sequence reads: CASSEALQRGYSNQPQHF. The CDR3 DNA reads as TGTGCCAGCAGTGAAGCGCTGCAGAGGGGATATAGCAATCAGCCCCAGCATTTT.

The rearrangement uses TRBV14 and TRBJ1-2; D call uncertain. The germline V and J ends were trimmed by 5 bases and 5 bases, with 15 bases remaining between them. Germline V gives CDR1 SGHDN, CDR2 FVKESK. The CDR3 loop spans 14 amino acids. The CDR3 DNA sequence: TGTGCCAGCAGCACCTCTCTCGGCGGATATGGCTACACCTTC. It codes for CASSTSLGGYGYTF.

The rearrangement uses TRBV27 and TRBJ2-7; D uncertain. V gave up 4 bases and J gave up 2 bases, with 3 bases separating them. Germline loops: CDR1 MNHEY, CDR2 SMNVEV (reference sequence). The CDR3 contains 11 residues. CDR3 sequence (DNA): TGTGCCAGCAGTTCCCCCTACGAGCAGTACTTC. It yields the protein CASSSPYEQYF.

The rearrangement links TRBV30 to TRBJ1-4, with D hard to call. This CDR3 spans 12 amino acids. Trimming shortened V by 3 bases and J by 8 bases, and 10 bases separated the two germline ends. The germline CDR1 and CDR2 sequences are GTSNPN and SVGIG (reference sequence). The DNA for the CDR3 is TGTGCCTGGAGGATTTCGGACGAAAAACTGTTTTTT. It encodes CAWRISDEKLFF. The whole variable domain, filled in from reference TRBV30 and TRBJ1-4, reads SQTIHQWPATLVQPVGSPLSLECTVEGTSNPNLYWYRQAAGRGLQLLFYSVGIGQISSEVPQNLSASRPQDRQFILSSKKLLLSDSGFYLCAWRISDEKLFFGSGTQLSVL.

There are a few counts of this clone. The chain carries TRBV28 and TRBJ1-5, with a possible D match to TRBD1 (5 bases). There are 14 residues in the CDR3. Trimming stripped 3 bases from V and 3 bases from J, with 9 bases between. Germline CDR1 reads MDHEN; CDR2 reads SYDVKM. CDR3 in DNA: TGTGCCAGCAGTTTCCGACAGATCAATCAGCCCCAGCATTTT. Its protein is CASSFRQINQPQHF.

The J gene is TRBJ1-1, the V gene TRBV7-6; D ambiguous. The CDR3 consists of 11 residues. Germline V CDR1 and CDR2: SGHVS, FNYEAQ. Trimming removed 6 bases from V and 0 bases from J, with 2 bases in between. The CDR3 here is CASRLNTEAFF. The CDR3 region has the DNA TGTGCCAGCAGGTTGAACACTGAAGCTTTCTTT.

The V and J genes are TRBV11-2 and TRBJ2-7, with D possibly being TRBD1 or TRBD2 (6 bases each). V lost 3 bases and J 4 bases, leaving 13 bases between the germline ends. The CDR3 runs 14 residues. Germline CDR1 SGHAT, CDR2 FQNNGV. CDR3 DNA sequence: TGTGCCAGCAGCTTGGGCAGGGGAGGTTACGAGCAGTACTTC. Its protein product is CASSLGRGGYEQYF.

J is TRBJ1-5 and V is TRBV28; the D gene is possibly TRBD1 (6 bases). The V end lost 6 bases, the J end lost 3 bases, and 12 bases lay between the germline ends. CDR1 MDHEN and CDR2 SYDVKM come from the germline V gene. The CDR3 contains 14 residues. The CDR3 coding sequence is TGTGCCAGCAGCGTCGGACAGTACAATCAGCCCCAGCATTTT. Translating gives CASSVGQYNQPQHF.

This clone was observed a few times. V and J are TRBV19 and TRBJ2-2; the D gene is possibly TRBD2 (6 bases). The V end lost 3 bases, the J end lost 5 bases, and 7 bases lay between the germline ends. The CDR3 is made up of 13 amino acids. Germline V lookup: CDR1 LNHDA, CDR2 SQIVND (reference sequence). The CDR3 here is CASSIAGTGELFF. CDR3 coding DNA: TGTGCCAGTAGTATCGCGGGAACCGGGGAGCTGTTTTTT.

This clone was recorded only once. The rearrangement joins TRBV5-6 to TRBJ2-5; 7 bases align to TRBD2. The J call may be mistaken, given a closer DNA end match to TRBJ2-7. The germline V gene has CDR1 SGHDT and CDR2 YYEEEE. The CDR3 contains 14 residues. The CDR3 bases are TGTGCCAGCAGCTTGGCCAGCGGGGTAAACGAGCAGTACTTC. It is translated as CASSLASGVNEQYF.

The chain carries TRBV6-6 and TRBJ2-2, with D maybe TRBD1 (5 bases). Germline V lookup: CDR1 MNHNY, CDR2 SVGAGI (reference sequence). Trimming cost V 5 bases and J 8 bases, with 21 bases left between them. The CDR3 contains 16 residues. CDR3 residues: CASSLNRGGPTGELFF. CDR3 nucleotide sequence: TGTGCCAGCAGTCTAAATAGGGGCGGACCCACGGGGGAGCTGTTTTTT.

The V and J genes are TRBV19 and TRBJ1-6; TRBD1 agrees at 7 bases. V shed 5 bases and J 4 bases; nucleotides not matched to a gene: 8. The CDR3 loop spans 16 amino acids. Germline values: CDR1 LNHDA, CDR2 SQIVND (reference sequence). CDR3 sequence reads: CASSPGQSFYNSPLHF. Written as DNA, the CDR3 is TGTGCCAGTAGTCCGGGACAGTCCTTTTATAATTCACCCCTCCACTTT.

This chain joins TRBV19 and TRBJ2-3; TRBD1 matches 9 bases. The CDR3 totals 14 residues. The germline V gene has CDR1 LNHDA and CDR2 SQIVND (reference sequence). J was trimmed by 0 bases and V by 6 bases; bases with no gene match: 1. CDR3 nucleotide sequence: TGTGCCAGTAGAGGACAGGGGAGCACAGATACGCAGTATTTT. As protein: CASRGQGSTDTQYF. The full variable domain, rest sourced from reference TRBV19 and TRBJ2-3, is DGGITQSPKYLFRKEGQNVTLSCEQNLNHDAMYWYRQDPGQGLRLIYYSQIVNDFQKGDIAEGYSVSREKKESFPLTVTSAQKNPTAFYLCASRGQGSTDTQYFGPGTRLTVL.

This clone was recorded a few times. The chain employs TRBV19 and TRBJ2-1; 7 nucleotides match TRBD2. The CDR3 contains 15 residues. Germline loops: CDR1 LNHDA, CDR2 SQIVND (reference sequence). V lost 1 base and J lost 7; bases outside the gene matches: 7. CDR3 amino acids: CASSIVAGEGNEQFF. The CDR3 DNA reads TGTGCCAGTAGTATAGTTGCGGGAGAGGGGAATGAGCAGTTCTTC.

The rearrangement joins TRBV27 to TRBJ2-1, with TRBD2 matching 7 bases. V dropped 6 bases and J dropped 8; count of bases not matched to a gene: 13. Germline assignment: CDR1 MNHEY and CDR2 SMNVEV (reference sequence). The CDR3 is made up of 15 amino acids. In nucleotides, the CDR3 is TGTGCCAGCAGGCCCAGCTCACTAGCGACCCATGAGCAGTTCTTC. This codes for CASRPSSLATHEQFF.

The V gene is TRBV7-3, the J gene TRBJ2-7; D not resolved. The CDR3 is 14 residues long. Germline CDR1 reads SGHTA; CDR2 reads FQGTGA. V lost 2 bases to trimming and J lost 5 bases, with 13 bases between them. The DNA of the CDR3 is TGTGCCAGCAGCTTAGACGGTAGAGTCGACGAGCAGTACTTC. Its protein product is CASSLDGRVDEQYF.

The V gene is TRBV6-1, the J gene TRBJ1-1; D is uncertain. Germline V CDR1 and CDR2: MNHNS, SASEGT. V shed 7 bases and J shed 3 bases, with 15 bases lying between them. The CDR3 totals 14 residues. Here the CDR3 reads CASIFKGYDTEAFF. CDR3 coding DNA: TGTGCCAGCATCTTCAAGGGCTACGACACTGAAGCTTTCTTT.